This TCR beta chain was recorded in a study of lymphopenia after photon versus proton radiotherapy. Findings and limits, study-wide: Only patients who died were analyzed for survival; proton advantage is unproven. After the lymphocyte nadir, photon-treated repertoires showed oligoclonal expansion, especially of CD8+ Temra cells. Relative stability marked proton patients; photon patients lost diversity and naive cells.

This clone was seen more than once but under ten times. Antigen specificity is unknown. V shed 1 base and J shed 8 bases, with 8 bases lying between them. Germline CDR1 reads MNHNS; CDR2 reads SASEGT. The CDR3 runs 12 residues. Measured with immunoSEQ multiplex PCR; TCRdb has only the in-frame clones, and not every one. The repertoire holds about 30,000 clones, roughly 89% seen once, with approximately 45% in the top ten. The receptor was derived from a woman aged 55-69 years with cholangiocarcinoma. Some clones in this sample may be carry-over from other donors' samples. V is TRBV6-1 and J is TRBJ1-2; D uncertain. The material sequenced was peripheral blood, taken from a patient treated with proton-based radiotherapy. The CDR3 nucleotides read TGTGCCAGCAGTGAAGTCCGGGTAGGCTACACCTTC. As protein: CASSEVRVGYTF.